The clone carrying this TCR beta chain was seen more than once but under ten times. MiXCR was run by TCRdb on the 5' RACE reads, yielding one entry per CDR3 protein. The profile shows 500,000 to 550,000 distinct CDR3 sequences, around 20% of them singletons. This sample was taken from a study of identical twins. This CDR3 spans 11 amino acids. The V end was cut by 3 bases, the J end by 5 bases, with 5 bases between. A further study also used this sample, focusing on T cells expressing NK-cell markers.

This sequence joins TRBV12-3 or TRBV12-4 and TRBJ2-7; D not certain. The sequence came from a young woman in good health. Sample: CD4+ T cells sorted from blood. In nucleotides, the CDR3 is TGTGCCAGCAGTTTTACTCACGAGCAGTACTTC. As protein: CASSFTHEQYF.